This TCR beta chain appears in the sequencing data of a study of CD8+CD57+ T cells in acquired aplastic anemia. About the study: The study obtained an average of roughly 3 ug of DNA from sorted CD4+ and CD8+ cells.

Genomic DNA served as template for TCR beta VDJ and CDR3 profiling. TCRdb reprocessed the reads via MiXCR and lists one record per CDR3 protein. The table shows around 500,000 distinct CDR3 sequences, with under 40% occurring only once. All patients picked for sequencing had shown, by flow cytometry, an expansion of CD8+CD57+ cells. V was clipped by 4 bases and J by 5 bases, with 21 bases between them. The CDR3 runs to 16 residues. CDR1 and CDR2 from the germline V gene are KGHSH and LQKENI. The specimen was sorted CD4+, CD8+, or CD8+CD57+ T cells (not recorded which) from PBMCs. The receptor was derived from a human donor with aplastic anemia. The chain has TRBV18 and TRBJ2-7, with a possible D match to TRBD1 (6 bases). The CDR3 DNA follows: TGTGCCAGCTCACGACCCAACCGACAGGTCGACAACGAGCAGTACTTC. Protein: CASSRPNRQVDNEQYF.